This TCR beta chain was sequenced in a study of T cell responses to AZD1222 COVID-19 vaccine. Second-dose timings of about 4 or about 12 weeks were pooled. To note about this clone: Its specificity is not known.

Libraries were prepared by immunoSEQ multiplex PCR; TCRdb keeps only in-frame clonotypes and omits some of them. The table has 180,000 or so clones, roughly nine tenths seen once. General observations from the study: Spike-wide vaccine-associated CD4 TCRs dominated at 160-218 and 743-854. Donors in the cohort were predominantly white British and more often female, and clonal diversity was possibly underestimated. Increases in Spike-specific TCR breadth and depth were seen after two AZD1222 doses.

The source material was peripheral blood, sampled 28 days after the second AZD1222 dose. The source is an adult who received the AZD1222 COVID-19 vaccine.

This CDR3 reads CASSLGIRQGTNTEAFF. The CDR3 coding sequence is TGTGCCAGCAGCTTGGGAATCAGACAGGGGACGAACACTGAAGCTTTCTTT. The genes are TRBV5-4 and TRBJ1-1, with TRBD1 matching 8 bases. Germline CDR1 SGHNT, CDR2 YYREEE (reference sequence). The CDR3 length is 17 residues. V trimming: 0 bases; J trimming: 1 base; junction bases outside the gene matches: 8.